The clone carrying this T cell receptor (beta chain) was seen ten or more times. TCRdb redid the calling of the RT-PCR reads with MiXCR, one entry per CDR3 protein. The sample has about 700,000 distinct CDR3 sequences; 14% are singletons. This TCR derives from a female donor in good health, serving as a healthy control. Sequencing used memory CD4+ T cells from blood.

As DNA, the CDR3 is TGTGCCAGCAGTCCAGGACAGCCCTCCGATGGCTACACCTTC. This gives the protein CASSPGQPSDGYTF. This chain joins TRBV12-3 or TRBV12-4 and TRBJ1-2; weak D call: TRBD1 (6 bases). Between the trimmed V and J ends, which lost 5 bases and 6 bases, there was a span of 16 bases. The CDR3 extends over 14 amino acids.